Listed below are T cell receptor beta chains from one sample, sequenced in a study of cytomegalovirus exposure and HLA in healthy donors. Only in-frame clones appear in the TCRdb table, and some are missing; sequencing was by immunoSEQ multiplex PCR. The sample holds 80,000 to 90,000 clones; roughly 76% are singletons and the top ten take around 2%. Material for sequencing was PBMCs. These receptors all stem from a woman aged 25-40 years in good health and CMV-seronegative. The CDR3 runs from the conserved cysteine through the conserved F or W. Where a row states a size, it is once, few, many or the class of an expanded clone; other rows omit it.

j_call: -; v_call: TRBV7-9; clone_size: -; cdr3_aa: CSSSQQGARTYEQYF
j_call: TRBJ2-5; v_call: TRBV15; clone_size: -; cdr3_aa: CATSIRYQETQYF
j_call: TRBJ2-6; v_call: TRBV4-1; clone_size: -; cdr3_aa: CASSQDGGANVLTF
j_call: TRBJ1-1; v_call: TRBV19; clone_size: -; cdr3_aa: CASSIGGQSWGSPKTAFF
j_call: TRBJ1-2; v_call: TRBV19; clone_size: -; cdr3_aa: CASSAGQGAAGYTF
j_call: TRBJ1-3; v_call: TRBV7-9; clone_size: -; cdr3_aa: CASSLEAGGNTIYF
j_call: TRBJ1-6; v_call: TRBV19; clone_size: -; cdr3_aa: CASSPRATGNSPLHF
j_call: TRBJ1-2; v_call: TRBV6-1; clone_size: -; cdr3_aa: CASSEQGWGGYTF
j_call: TRBJ2-1; v_call: TRBV6-6; clone_size: once; cdr3_aa: CASSYSIGTGRNEQFF
j_call: TRBJ2-4; v_call: TRBV27; clone_size: -; cdr3_aa: CASSLRTSGGKNIQYF
j_call: TRBJ1-2; v_call: TRBV6-5; clone_size: few; cdr3_aa: CASSYTMDSYGYTF
j_call: TRBJ2-5; v_call: TRBV6-6; clone_size: -; cdr3_aa: CASSQGGKETQYF
j_call: TRBJ1-4; v_call: TRBV27; clone_size: -; cdr3_aa: CASSAQAFRNEKLFF
j_call: TRBJ2-7; v_call: TRBV2; clone_size: once; cdr3_aa: CASLEDRSYEQYF
j_call: TRBJ1-1; v_call: TRBV5-1; clone_size: -; cdr3_aa: CASSRQGASTEAFF
j_call: TRBJ2-7; v_call: TRBV6-1; clone_size: few; cdr3_aa: CASSQNGQISYEQYF
j_call: TRBJ2-2; v_call: TRBV9; clone_size: -; cdr3_aa: CASSDRGTNTGELFF
j_call: TRBJ2-5; v_call: TRBV7-9; clone_size: -; cdr3_aa: CASRRAGTEETQYF
j_call: TRBJ1-2; v_call: TRBV19; clone_size: -; cdr3_aa: CASTPNPGTGLYGYTF
j_call: TRBJ2-5; v_call: TRBV7-2; clone_size: -; cdr3_aa: CASSLLGRVETQYF
j_call: TRBJ2-7; v_call: TRBV9; clone_size: -; cdr3_aa: CASSRTGTSGNYEQYF
j_call: TRBJ1-5; v_call: TRBV2; clone_size: -; cdr3_aa: CASKPWTPRDQPQHF
j_call: TRBJ1-1; v_call: TRBV7-2; clone_size: -; cdr3_aa: CASSSKWIVGRGRTEAFF
j_call: TRBJ1-1; v_call: TRBV28; clone_size: -; cdr3_aa: CASTPGGGTEAFF
j_call: TRBJ2-5; v_call: TRBV10-3; clone_size: -; cdr3_aa: CAIRVGGGQETQYF
j_call: TRBJ1-2; v_call: TRBV19; clone_size: -; cdr3_aa: CASSRDRGPDGYTF
j_call: TRBJ2-7; v_call: TRBV28; clone_size: -; cdr3_aa: CASSLPGTVYEQYF
j_call: TRBJ2-1; v_call: TRBV19; clone_size: -; cdr3_aa: CASSIGLARGNEQFF
j_call: TRBJ2-7; v_call: TRBV27; clone_size: -; cdr3_aa: CASSSDRGPGSYEQYF